The T cell receptor beta chain described here comes from a study of vaccination and CD4 T cells after COVID-19. Study outcomes and limitations: It was found that, in convalescent patients, 304 of 307 vaccine-specific clones were spike mono-reactive.

Treatment meaning: roughly 11-day PBMC culture with coronavirus spike peptide pools or control peptides (ViraFEST assay). Regarding this clonotype: Its antigen is as yet unknown.

At the Johns Hopkins FTIC core, DNA taken from cultured CD4+ T cells was sequenced by way of the Oncomine TCR Beta short-read assay. TCRdb passed the PCR reads through MiXCR, listing each CDR3 protein once. The sample records about 12,000 distinct CDR3 sequences, more than 35% being singletons. CDR1 GTSNPN and CDR2 SVGIG come from the germline V gene (reference sequence). The CDR3 covers 14 residues. The ends were cut back, 5 bases at V and 0 bases at J, with 11 bases in the middle. The chain has TRBV30 and TRBJ1-3; maybe TRBD1 (5 bases). The clonotype was recovered from a human donor with COVID-19. The sample taken for sequencing was cultured CD4+ T cells from blood. The CDR3 here is CAWDRGVSGNTIYF. In nucleotides, the CDR3 is TGTGCCTGGGACCGGGGCGTCTCTGGAAACACCATATATTTT.